The source of this T cell receptor beta chain is a study of beta chain features in type 1 diabetes. The investigators reverse transcribed all of the isolated RNA, so they sequenced expressed TCRB transcripts. The method was immunoSEQ multiplex PCR; TCRdb's version includes in-frame clones alone and lacks a portion of them. The top ten hold under 1.5% of the sample, which has 140,000 to 150,000 clones, about 9.4% seen once. Germline CDR1 reads MGHDK; CDR2 reads SYGVNS. The CDR3 is 15 amino acids. The V gene end was trimmed by 5 bases and the J gene end by 3 bases; junction bases not matched to a gene: 8. With respect to this clone: Its cognate antigen is unknown.

Study-wide results and limits: The naive, central memory and Treg TCRB repertoires of patients appeared to be more similar to one another than those of healthy donors. Type 1 diabetes patients showed a moderate but significant shortening of TCRB CDR3s in all four CD4+ subsets.

The rearrangement joins TRBV25-1 to TRBJ2-7; 9 positions match TRBD1. The receptor was derived from a young man in good health. The sequenced sample was naive CD4+ T cells from blood. Here the CDR3 DNA reads TGTGCCAGCAGTAGAACCGGGACAGGGAGCTACGAGCAGTACTTC. Amino acid sequence: CASSRTGTGSYEQYF.